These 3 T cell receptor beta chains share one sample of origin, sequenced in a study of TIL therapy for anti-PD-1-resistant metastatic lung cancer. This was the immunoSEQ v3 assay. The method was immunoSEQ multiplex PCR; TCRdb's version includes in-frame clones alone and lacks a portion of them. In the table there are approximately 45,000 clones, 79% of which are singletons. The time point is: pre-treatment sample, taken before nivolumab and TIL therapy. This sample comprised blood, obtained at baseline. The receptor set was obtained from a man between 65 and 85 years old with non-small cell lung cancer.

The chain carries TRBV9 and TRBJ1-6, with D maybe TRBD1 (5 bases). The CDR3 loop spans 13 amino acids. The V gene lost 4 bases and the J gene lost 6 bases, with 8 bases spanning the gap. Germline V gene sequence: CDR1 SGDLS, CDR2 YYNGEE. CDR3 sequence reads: CASSSRGNSPLHF. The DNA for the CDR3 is TGTGCCAGCAGCTCGAGGGGTAATTCACCCCTCCACTTT.

This CDR3 is CASSKDPGDSYGYTF. CDR3 nucleotides: TGTGCCAGCAGCAAAGATCCAGGGGATTCCTATGGCTACACCTTC. The chain combines TRBV21-1 with TRBJ1-2; the table's TRBD1 call for D was not verified on the DNA. TRBV21-1 is a pseudogene. The CDR3 is 15 amino acids.

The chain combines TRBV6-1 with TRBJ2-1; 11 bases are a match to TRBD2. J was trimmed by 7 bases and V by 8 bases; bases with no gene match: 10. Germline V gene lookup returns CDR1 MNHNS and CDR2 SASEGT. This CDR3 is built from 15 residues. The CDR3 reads CASAPQLAGVNEQFF. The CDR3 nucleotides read TGTGCCAGCGCACCGCAACTAGCGGGAGTGAATGAGCAGTTCTTC.